This T cell receptor (beta chain) was recovered during a study of blood T cell repertoires in COVID-19. Study information: Researchers got acute and convalescent COVID-19 samples from the United States, Italy and Spain. In each case, the material was cDNA or gDNA derived from T cells, B-cell-depleted T cells, or PBMCs.

The trim removed 6 bases at V and 2 bases at J, leaving 13 bases unmatched. Germline V gene lookup returns CDR1 LNHDA and CDR2 SQIVND (reference sequence). The CDR3 loop spans 17 amino acids. The authors' processing: Nucleated cell number was recorded as an estimate derived from reference gene primer amplification. Only in-frame clones appear in the TCRdb table, and some are missing; sequencing was by immunoSEQ multiplex PCR. V, J and clone size derive from that table, while D and trimming were established from the DNA sequence. The top ten clones hold around 2.9% of a sample with about 130,000 clones, 75% to 90% of them seen once.

Sequencing was carried out using peripheral blood. The rearrangement links TRBV19 to TRBJ1-3, with 7 bases lining up with TRBD1. The receptor comes from a man aged 55 to 70 with active or convalescent COVID-19. CDR3 nucleotide sequence: TGTGCCAGTAGAACTACAGGGGCCGCTCGAGCTGGAAACACCATATATTTT. Amino acid sequence: CASRTTGAARAGNTIYF.